The sequence of this T cell receptor (beta chain) was determined in a study of OX40 agonist ivuxolimab in advanced cancers. About the study: Patients achieving partial responses numbered three: one hepatocellular carcinoma case and two cutaneous melanoma cases. Study findings and constraints: Mean expanded clone counts were higher in CD8+ than CD4+ T cells. Partial responders at 0.1-3.0 mg/kg had among the lowest clonal expansion.

Clones were read by immunoSEQ multiplex PCR, and TCRdb kept only the in-frame ones, dropping some. The data hold about 44,000 clones, with 65% to 85% observed a single time. V shed 7 bases and J 6 bases; nucleotides not matched to a gene: 8. The CDR3 totals 13 residues. Looked up from germline, CDR1 is MNHNS and CDR2 is SASEGT. About this clone: Its antigen remains unknown.

This sequence originates from an adult with an advanced solid tumor such as melanoma, head and neck, liver or kidney cancer. The sequenced sample was CD4+ or CD8+ T cells sorted from blood, obtained in a trial of the OX40 agonist ivuxolimab. The rearrangement joins TRBV6-1 to TRBJ2-5; 7 bases are a match to TRBD2. The CDR3 DNA follows: TGTGCCAGCAATCTCGGGGGGAAGAAGACCCAGTACTTC. This gives the protein CASNLGGKKTQYF.